Listed below are T cell receptor beta chains from one sample, sequenced in a study of regulatory T cells in long-lasting Graves disease. MiXCR, applied by TCRdb to the multiplex PCR reads, yields one record per CDR3 protein. Of approximately 310,000 distinct CDR3 sequences in the sample, 15% to 20% were seen once. Sequencing used peripheral blood mononuclear cells (PBMCs), obtained at new diagnosis, from a patient treated with antithyroid drugs. These receptors all stem from a female donor with Graves disease. The CDR3 runs from the conserved cysteine through the conserved F or W. The D gene is left open where the match is weak. Clone size is shown for a subset of rows, as once, few, many or a class of expanded clone.

size | J | V | D | CDR3 | DNA
NA | TRBJ2-5 | TRBV27 | NA | CASSSLNPQGRETQYF | TGTGCCAGCAGTTCCCTAAACCCACAAGGGCGAGAGACCCAGTACTTC
NA | TRBJ2-5 | TRBV19 | TRBD2 | CASSIRREIKETQYF | TGTGCCAGTAGTATCCGGCGGGAGATAAAAGAGACCCAGTACTTC
many | TRBJ1-2 | TRBV30 | NA | CAWSSGTGNYGYTF | TGTGCCTGGAGTTCCGGGACGGGGAACTATGGCTACACCTTC
many | TRBJ2-7 | TRBV12-3/TRBV12-4 | TRBD1 | CASSLGYRGLLSYEQYF | TGTGCCAGCAGTTTAGGATACAGGGGGCTTTTGTCCTACGAGCAGTACTTC
many | TRBJ1-1 | TRBV6-1 | NA | CASSLLFGKAFF | TGTGCCAGCAGCTTGTTATTCGGTAAAGCTTTCTTT
many | TRBJ1-1 | TRBV6-1 | NA | CASNEGEGGAEAFF | TGTGCCAGCAACGAAGGGGAGGGAGGGGCTGAAGCTTTCTTT
few | TRBJ2-3 | TRBV4-1 | NA | CASSQGGGVHF | TGCGCCAGCAGCCAAGGGGGAGGAGTACATTTT
few | TRBJ1-3 | TRBV29-1 | NA | CSARSIGNTIYF | TGCAGCGCCCGGTCAATTGGAAACACCATATATTTT
many | TRBJ2-2 | TRBV3-1 | NA | CASSFPLRGRRSTGELFF | TGTGCCAGCAGCTTCCCACTCCGGGGCCGGAGGAGCACCGGGGAGCTGTTTTTT
many | TRBJ1-5 | TRBV3-1 | TRBD1 | CASSGQGLGQPQHF | TGTGCCAGCAGCGGACAGGGGCTAGGTCAGCCCCAGCATTTT
many | TRBJ1-3 | TRBV7-3 | NA | CASSGTGTQF | TGTGCCAGCTCCGGCACCGGGACTCAATTT
many | TRBJ2-1 | TRBV18 | TRBD2 | CASSLVRIAGVTGNEQFF | TGTGCCAGCTCGCTCGTTCGGATAGCGGGAGTTACGGGCAATGAGCAGTTCTTC
many | TRBJ2-5 | TRBV12-3/TRBV12-4 | TRBD2 | CASSARRRGGTQYF | TGTGCCAGCAGTGCCCGACGCCGGGGGGGGACCCAGTACTTC
many | TRBJ1-6 | TRBV6-5 | TRBD1 | CASSYSGTGHSPLHF | TGTGCCAGCAGTTACTCGGGGACAGGGCATTCACCCCTCCACTTT
many | TRBJ2-7 | TRBV19 | NA | CASSMLLDPGWYEQYF | TGTGCCAGTAGTATGCTATTGGACCCGGGTTGGTACGAGCAGTACTTC
NA | TRBJ2-1 | TRBV4-1 | TRBD2 | CASSQAGGNYNEQFF | TGCGCCAGCAGCCAAGCGGGGGGGAACTACAATGAGCAGTTCTTC
NA | TRBJ2-7 | TRBV11-3 | TRBD2 | CASSSERGSYEQYF | TGTGCCAGCAGCTCGGAGCGGGGCTCCTACGAGCAGTACTTC
many | TRBJ2-5 | TRBV3-1 | NA | CASSQGHQETQYF | TGTGCCAGCAGCCAAGGGCATCAAGAGACCCAGTACTTC
once | TRBJ2-5 | TRBV2 | TRBD1 | CASAETGTGARGETQYF | TGTGCCAGCGCTGAGACCGGGACAGGGGCCCGGGGAGAGACCCAGTACTTC